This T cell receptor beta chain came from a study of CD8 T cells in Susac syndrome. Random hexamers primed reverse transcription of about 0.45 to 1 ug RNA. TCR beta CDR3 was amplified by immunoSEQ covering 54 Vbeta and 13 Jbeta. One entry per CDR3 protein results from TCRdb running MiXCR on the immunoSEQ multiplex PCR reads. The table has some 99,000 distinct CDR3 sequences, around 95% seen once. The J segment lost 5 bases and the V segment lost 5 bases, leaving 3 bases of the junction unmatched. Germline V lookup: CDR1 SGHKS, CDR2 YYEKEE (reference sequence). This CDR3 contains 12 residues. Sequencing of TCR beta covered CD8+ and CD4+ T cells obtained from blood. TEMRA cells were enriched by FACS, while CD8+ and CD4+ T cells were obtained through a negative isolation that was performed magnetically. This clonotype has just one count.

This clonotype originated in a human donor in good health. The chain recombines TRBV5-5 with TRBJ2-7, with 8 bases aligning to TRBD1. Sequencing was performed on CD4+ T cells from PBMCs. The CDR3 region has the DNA TGTGCCAGCAGACTGACAGGGGACGAGCAGTACTTC. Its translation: CASRLTGDEQYF.